The sequence of this T cell receptor (beta chain) was determined in a study of human T cells and chemical hapten exposure. Overall study context: Small discrepancies in pooled library volume mainly accounted for the varying TCR yields per sample. Findings of the study overall: TCRs exceeding 1 in 1000 frequency stayed unchanged with DPC sensitization.

The sample holds many counts of this clonotype. Its matching antigen is unknown. Total RNA was extracted from unfractionated whole blood. Individual cDNA molecules (in the library) carried attached unique molecular identifiers. MiXCR, run by TCRdb on the reads, gives a single entry per CDR3 protein. This table holds 95,000 to 150,000 distinct CDR3 sequences, 8% to 9.5% found once. The TCR was taken from a human donor in good health. Some clones in this sample may be carry-over from other donors' samples. Sequencing was done on a sample of whole blood.

CDR3 sequence reads: CAISESTGITDTQYF. In DNA, the CDR3 is TGTGCCATCAGTGAGAGTACAGGGATCACAGATACGCAGTATTTT. The chain joins TRBV10-3 to TRBJ2-3, with D possibly matching TRBD1 (6 bases). The CDR3 runs 15 residues. V gave up 2 bases and J gave up 2 bases, with 11 bases separating them. Germline V lookup: CDR1 ENHRY, CDR2 SYGVKD.